The rows below give T cell receptor beta chains drawn from one sample of a study of blood T cell repertoires in COVID-19. Profiling relied on immunoSEQ multiplex PCR, and the TCRdb table lists in-frame clones only, not all of them. Here the sample spans around 99,000 clones, approximately 79% being singletons. The sequencing input was peripheral blood. Receptors were obtained from a woman aged 80 or older with active or convalescent COVID-19. Both conserved end residues are part of each CDR3. A D gene is named only where the DNA matches it firmly. The size of a clone is reported for some rows only, either as once, few or many, or as a class for expanded clones.

DNA | CDR3 | J | V | D | size
TGTGCCAGCAGCTTGTATGGTGCTAGCTCTGGAAACACCATATATTTT | CASSLYGASSGNTIYF | TRBJ1-3 | TRBV5-6 | NA | NA
TGTGCCAGCAGCAGTCGGTGGGGCTACACCTTC | CASSSRWGYTF | TRBJ1-2 | TRBV7-2 | NA | NA
TGTGCCACCAGTGATCCCCGGGACTCTTTGTACGAGCAGTACTTC | CATSDPRDSLYEQYF | TRBJ2-7 | TRBV24-1 | NA | NA
TGCGCCAGCAGCTTGGTATCTCCGGGACAGGGGGCGGAGAGCTACACCTTC | CASSLVSPGQGAESYTF | TRBJ1-2 | TRBV5-1 | TRBD1 | NA
TGTGCTAGTGGTTCGGGTGGGACTAGTTTGGGGGACCCTACGATCGAGCAGTACTTC | CASGSGGTSLGDPTIEQYF | TRBJ2-7 | TRBV12-5 | TRBD2 | NA
TGTGCCAGCAGCTCCCCCTCCGTAGTCGGGGCCAACGTCCTGACTTTC | CASSSPSVVGANVLTF | TRBJ2-6 | TRBV28 | NA | NA
TGTGCCACCCGGGAACGGGGGGGGTATAATTCACCCCTCCACTTT | CATRERGGYNSPLHF | TRBJ1-6 | TRBV2 | NA | NA
TGTGCCAGCAGTGTTATGACAGGGCGTTATGGCTACACCTTC | CASSVMTGRYGYTF | TRBJ1-2 | TRBV2 | TRBD1 | NA
TGTGCCAGCAGCCCGGCGTTACTAGCGGGCCTCTACGAGCAGTACTTC | CASSPALLAGLYEQYF | TRBJ2-7 | TRBV7-9 | TRBD2 | NA
TGTGCCAGCTCACCAGGACTTTACAATGAGCAGTTCTTC | CASSPGLYNEQFF | TRBJ2-1 | TRBV18 | NA | NA
TGTGCCAGCAGTTTACAGGGTTACGAGCAGTACTTC | CASSLQGYEQYF | TRBJ2-7 | TRBV28 | NA | NA
TGCGCCAGCAGCTCTCTATCCACAGATACGCAGTATTTT | CASSSLSTDTQYF | TRBJ2-3 | TRBV5-1 | NA | NA
TGCGCCAGCAGCCAGGGAGCAACTAATGAAAAACTGTTTTTT | CASSQGATNEKLFF | TRBJ1-4 | TRBV4-1 | NA | NA
TGTGCCAGCAGTTACTCGGTCCCAAGCAGGGGTACGCAGTATTTT | CASSYSVPSRGTQYF | TRBJ2-3 | TRBV6-7 | NA | NA
TGTGCCAGCAGCTTAGTCGCACTTCGGAGTGGCTACACCTTC | CASSLVALRSGYTF | TRBJ1-2 | TRBV7-9 | NA | NA
TGTGCCAGCAGTGGCCCGGGACTAGCGGACTCCTACGAGCAGTACTTC | CASSGPGLADSYEQYF | TRBJ2-7 | TRBV2 | TRBD2 | once
TGTGCCAGCAGCCCCACGACAGCTCTGAATTCACCCCTCCACTTT | CASSPTTALNSPLHF | TRBJ1-6 | TRBV11-2 | NA | few
TGTGCCATCAGTGGTACGGGACGGACTAGCGGGACCTACAATGAGCAGTTCTTC | CAISGTGRTSGTYNEQFF | TRBJ2-1 | TRBV10-3 | TRBD2 | once
TGTGCCAGTAGCTTAACAGGGTTCCAAGAGACCCAGTACTTC | CASSLTGFQETQYF | TRBJ2-5 | TRBV19 | NA | NA
TGTGCCTGGACCATGGGGAGGGGGGATTCACCCCTCCACTTT | CAWTMGRGDSPLHF | TRBJ1-6 | TRBV30 | NA | NA
TGTGCCAGCATAGGCGGCCCCGGTTTGCCCCTCCACTTT | CASIGGPGLPLHF | TRBJ1-6 | TRBV28 | NA | NA
TGTGCCAGCAGCTTGAATGCGTTGATGAACACTGAAGCTTTCTTT | CASSLNALMNTEAFF | TRBJ1-1 | TRBV11-3 | NA | NA
TGTGCCAGCAGCTTAGGCCGGGGGGGAGTTTCTCTCGAGCAGTACTTC | CASSLGRGGVSLEQYF | TRBJ2-7 | TRBV13 | TRBD2 | NA
TGTGCCATCATGTCAGTTTCTGGAAACACCATATATTTT | CAIMSVSGNTIYF | TRBJ1-3 | TRBV10-3 | NA | NA
TGCGCCAGCAGCCTGAAAGGGGGCCTCGAGCAGTACTTC | CASSLKGGLEQYF | TRBJ2-7 | TRBV5-1 | TRBD1 | NA
TGTGCCAGCAGCTTAGCCGGCGGAATCTTTGGCTACACCTTC | CASSLAGGIFGYTF | TRBJ1-2 | TRBV7-9 | NA | NA
TGTGCCAGCAGCCGGGGACAGGGTTCGACTTATGGCTACACCTTC | CASSRGQGSTYGYTF | TRBJ1-2 | TRBV5-1 | TRBD1 | NA
TGTGCCAGCAGTGTGACAGGGACCACTTGGGACTTC | CASSVTGTTWDF | TRBJ2-7 | TRBV2 | TRBD1 | NA
TGCGCCAGCAGCTTGGTCCGGACTAGCGGACAAGAGACCCAGTACTTC | CASSLVRTSGQETQYF | TRBJ2-5 | TRBV5-1 | TRBD2 | NA
TGTGCCAGCAGCGTAGCGGGAGCTTACAATGAGCAGTTCTTC | CASSVAGAYNEQFF | TRBJ2-1 | TRBV28 | TRBD2 | NA
TGTGCCAGCAGTTTAGGGGTAGGGAGCACTGAAGCTTTCTTT | CASSLGVGSTEAFF | TRBJ1-1 | TRBV27 | NA | NA
TGCAGCGTGTGGGGCCCGGGACAGGGAAACTACGAGCAGTACTTC | CSVWGPGQGNYEQYF | TRBJ2-7 | TRBV29-1 | TRBD1 | NA
TGTGCCAGCAGCTACCTGGACAGGGGGCTCAACAATGAGCAGTTCTTC | CASSYLDRGLNNEQFF | TRBJ2-1 | TRBV7-2 | TRBD1 | once
TGTGCCAGCAGCTCACAAGACAGCTCCACTGAAGCTTTCTTT | CASSSQDSSTEAFF | TRBJ1-1 | TRBV9 | NA | NA
TGTGCCTGCGGGGCTAGCGGGAGTGTCGATGAGCAGTTCTTC | CACGASGSVDEQFF | TRBJ2-1 | TRBV27 | TRBD2 | NA
TGTGCCAGCAGCCTGACAGGGTTGATCGCAGATACGCAGTATTTT | CASSLTGLIADTQYF | TRBJ2-3 | TRBV11-2 | TRBD1 | NA
TGTGCCAGCAGCTTCGGCGGGAGATCCCCCGGGGAGCTGTTTTTT | CASSFGGRSPGELFF | TRBJ2-2 | TRBV11-2 | TRBD2 | NA
TGTGCCAGCAGTCCCGACAGTAACAATGAGCAGTTCTTC | CASSPDSNNEQFF | TRBJ2-1 | TRBV6-2/TRBV6-3 | NA | NA
TGTGCCAGCAGCTCAGGGACTAGCAGTTACGAGCAGTACTTC | CASSSGTSSYEQYF | TRBJ2-7 | TRBV7-2 | TRBD2 | NA
TGTGCCAGCTCACCCCTTCCGGGACTCTCGGGCTATGAGCAGTTCTTC | CASSPLPGLSGYEQFF | TRBJ2-1 | TRBV18 | NA | NA
TGTGCCAGCAGTACGGGGGATAGCAATCAGCCCCAGCATTTT | CASSTGDSNQPQHF | TRBJ1-5 | TRBV9 | NA | NA
TGTGCCAGCAGACCACCGACAGGTGCCCTCTACGAGCAGTACTTC | CASRPPTGALYEQYF | TRBJ2-7 | TRBV6-5 | NA | NA
TGTGCCAGCAGTTTGCCAGGGGGGAAGGGAGAGACCCAGTACTTC | CASSLPGGKGETQYF | TRBJ2-5 | TRBV28 | NA | NA
TGTGCCAGCAGTTTGAACAGAAACTATGGCTACACCTTC | CASSLNRNYGYTF | TRBJ1-2 | TRBV6-5 | NA | NA
TGTGCCAGCAGCCAACGGATGGGCCTTGGTCAGCCCCAGCATTTT | CASSQRMGLGQPQHF | TRBJ1-5 | TRBV3-1/TRBV3-2 | NA | NA
TGTGCCAGCTCAAGGTTAGCGGGAGTAACCGGGGAGCTGTTTTTT | CASSRLAGVTGELFF | TRBJ2-2 | TRBV18 | TRBD2 | NA
TGTGCCAGCAGAAGGACAGGGGCTTATAGCAATCAGCCCCAGCATTTT | CASRRTGAYSNQPQHF | TRBJ1-5 | TRBV7-8 | TRBD1 | NA
TGTGCCAGCAGCGAGCGACAGGGATCGATATATAGCAATCAGCCCCAGCATTTT | CASSERQGSIYSNQPQHF | TRBJ1-5 | TRBV7-2 | TRBD1 | NA
TGTGCCAGCAACCCACTTCGGGTAGAAGAGACCCAGTACTTC | CASNPLRVEETQYF | TRBJ2-5 | TRBV7-2 | NA | NA
TGTGCCAGCAGCTTAGGGAAGCCGGGACAGGTCTCCTACGAGCAGTACTTC | CASSLGKPGQVSYEQYF | TRBJ2-7 | TRBV7-2 | TRBD1 | NA
TGCGCCAGCCGACAAAGGCCGTACAGGCCCGAGACCTCAACTAATGAAAAACTGTTTTTT | CASRQRPYRPETSTNEKLFF | TRBJ1-4 | TRBV23-1 | NA | NA
TGTGCCAGCAGCTCAGCGGGCTCCTACAATGAGCAGTTCTTC | CASSSAGSYNEQFF | TRBJ2-1 | TRBV5-6 | NA | NA
TGTGCCAGCAGTAGGGGCTCCTTCAATGAGCAGTTCTTC | CASSRGSFNEQFF | TRBJ2-1 | TRBV28 | NA | NA
TGTGCCTGTCGACTAGTCTCCTACAATGAGCAGTTCTTC | CACRLVSYNEQFF | TRBJ2-1 | TRBV30 | NA | NA
TGCGCCAGCAGTGGGGGAGGGCAAGAGACCCAGTACTTC | CASSGGGQETQYF | TRBJ2-5 | TRBV5-1 | TRBD2 | NA
TGTGCCAGTCCGGGAGGTGGGATAAACTACGAGCAGTACTTC | CASPGGGINYEQYF | TRBJ2-7 | TRBV19 | TRBD2 | few
TGTGCCAGCAGCTTAGAAGTTGCCAGAAACAACTATGGCTACACCTTC | CASSLEVARNNYGYTF | TRBJ1-2 | TRBV7-2 | NA | once
TGTGCCAGCAGCTTATTCGGACAGGGGGCGTCCGAGCAGTACTTC | CASSLFGQGASEQYF | TRBJ2-7 | TRBV7-2 | TRBD1 | few